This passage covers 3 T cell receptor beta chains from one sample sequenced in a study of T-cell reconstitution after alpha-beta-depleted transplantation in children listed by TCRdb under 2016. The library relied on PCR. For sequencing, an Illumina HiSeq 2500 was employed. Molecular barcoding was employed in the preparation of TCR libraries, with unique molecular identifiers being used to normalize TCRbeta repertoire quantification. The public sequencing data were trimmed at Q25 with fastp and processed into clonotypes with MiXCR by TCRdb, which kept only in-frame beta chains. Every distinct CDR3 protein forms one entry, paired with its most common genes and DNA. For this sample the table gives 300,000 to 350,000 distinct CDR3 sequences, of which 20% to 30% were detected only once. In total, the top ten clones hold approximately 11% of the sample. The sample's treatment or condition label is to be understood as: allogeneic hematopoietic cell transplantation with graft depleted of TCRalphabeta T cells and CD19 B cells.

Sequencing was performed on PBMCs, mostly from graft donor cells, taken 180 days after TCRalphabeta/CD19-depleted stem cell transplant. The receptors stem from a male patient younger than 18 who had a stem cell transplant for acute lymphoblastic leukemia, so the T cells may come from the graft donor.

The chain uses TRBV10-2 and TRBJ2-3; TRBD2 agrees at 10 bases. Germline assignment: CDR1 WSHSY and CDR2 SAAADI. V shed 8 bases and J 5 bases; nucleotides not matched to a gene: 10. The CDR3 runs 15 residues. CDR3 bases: TGCGCCAGCTGGGCGCGGACTAGCGGACGAGATACGCAGTATTTT. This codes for CASWARTSGRDTQYF.

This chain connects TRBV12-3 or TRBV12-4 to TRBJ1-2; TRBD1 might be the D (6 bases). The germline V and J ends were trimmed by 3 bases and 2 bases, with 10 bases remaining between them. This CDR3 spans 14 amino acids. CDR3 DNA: TGTGCCAGCAGTTTTGGGGGCCTGAACTATGGCTACACCTTC. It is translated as CASSFGGLNYGYTF.

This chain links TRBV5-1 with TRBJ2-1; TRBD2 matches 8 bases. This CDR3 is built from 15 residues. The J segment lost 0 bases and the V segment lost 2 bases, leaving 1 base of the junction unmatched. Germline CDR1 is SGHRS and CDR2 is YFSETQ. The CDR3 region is CASSFSGASYNEQFF. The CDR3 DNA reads TGCGCCAGCAGCTTTAGCGGGGCCTCCTACAATGAGCAGTTCTTC.